The entry that follows covers one TCR beta chain sequence. These data come from a study of technical replicates of blood from a handful of donors. The CDR3 runs to 13 residues. V shed 2 bases and J shed 11 bases, with 13 bases lying between them. CDR1 is MGHDK and CDR2 is SYGVNS in the germline V gene. TCRdb's copy holds only in-frame clones and misses some; the assay was immunoSEQ multiplex PCR. This sample has fewer than 90,000 clones; around 97% occur once, and the top ten carry roughly 0.2%. The rearrangement joins TRBV25-1 to TRBJ1-5; D might be TRBD1 (5 bases). Sequencing was carried out using T cells isolated from PBMCs. The sequence was obtained from a human donor in good health. The CDR3 reads CASSEGEKGAQHF. Written as DNA, the CDR3 is TGTGCCAGCAGTGAAGGGGAAAAAGGGGCCCAGCATTTT.